This entry describes one T cell receptor beta chain. Its target antigen remains unknown. Per-base quality was not reported, and no clone a single base away is much larger than it. All patients' tumors stained robustly positive for Merkel cell polyomavirus Large T antigen by immunohistochemistry. About a dozen Merkel cell carcinoma patients were included, each with robust KLL-tetramer+ populations (above 0.04% of CD8+ T cells) in blood and/or cultured TIL. Every patient was Caucasian, and patient ages ranged from roughly 50 to 85 years, with a median of roughly 62 years. Lymph node tumors were analyzed for patients with unknown primaries presenting with nodal disease, or where primary tissue was insufficient. CDR1 and CDR2, looked up from the germline V gene, are LGHNA and YSLEER. Including cysteine and phenylalanine, the CDR3 has 13 amino acids. Just the 39-base CDR3 DNA is kept, in frame starting at base 1. The V end loses 4 bases and the J end loses 6 bases, and a stretch of 12 bases separates them.

This sample is drawn from a study of tumor-infiltrating T cells and Merkel cell polyomavirus (dated by TCRdb to 2016 to 2017). About the investigation overall: The study examined CD8+ T cells specific for the Merkel cell polyomavirus KLL epitope in Merkel cell carcinoma patients. In the whole study, one tumor sample was a frozen nodal tumor digest, and another tumor sample was a flash-frozen core biopsy of a metastasis. Most whole-tumor samples were 25-micron curls cut from formalin-fixed, paraffin-embedded tissue blocks. Patient treatments varied, were not standardized, and included chemotherapy, radiation and immunotherapies. In 15 or so samples, TRB sequencing was done on KLL-tetramer-sorted cells from blood or tumor-infiltrating lymphocytes, along with about a dozen matched whole-tumor samples. Varying disease stages were represented at patient presentation, and patients were followed for a median of approximately 2.8 years (range 1.1 to 6.0 years).

Receptor libraries were prepared by the immunoSEQ multiplex PCR assay. Genomic DNA extraction, TRB sequencing and normalization were carried out by Adaptive Biotechnologies (Seattle, WA). On the authors' methods: To compute clonality, the Shannon entropy of productive TRB sequences was normalized by log2 of unique productive sequences and then subtracted from one. KLL-specific clonotypes in tumors were identified by matching TCRbeta CDR3 amino acid sequences with those from each patient's tetramer-sorted sample. TCRdb obtained this table from immuneACCESS and retained in-frame rearrangements with V and J assigned. These tables miss some clones; where compared with another copy, unresolved V genes account for less than half of the shortfall, and the remainder is unexplained. The V and J calls and clone size are taken from that table; D and trimming were inferred from the DNA. Within this sample are about 25,000 clones, with roughly 87% of them counted one time only. Roughly 3% of the sample comes from the top ten.

The investigation overall reported the following: KLL-specific TRB repertoires were diverse and largely private, with only one public clonotype among some 400 unique sequences, shared by two patients. Only a single viral epitope was studied, so T cells against other Merkel cell polyomavirus epitopes were not captured. One limitation of the study is the small sample size (n ≈ 12 patients). A significant MCC-specific survival advantage (P = 0.0051) was associated with tumors having more unique KLL-specific clonotypes (about 5-110 vs 0-3). Significantly improved MCC-specific survival was associated with a higher intratumoral fraction of KLL-specific T cells (about 1.9-18% versus about 0-0.15%).

Sequencing input: lymph node tissue. The origin of this receptor is a man between 50 and 59 years old with Merkel cell carcinoma. Recombination linked TRBV4-3 to TRBJ1-2, with a tentative D gene TRBD1 over 6 matching bases. This receptor carries the CDR3 CASSLQGNDGYTF. The DNA is as follows: TGCGCCAGCAGCCTACAGGGAAATGATGGCTACACCTTC.